Shown below are 27 T cell receptor beta chains from a single sample sequenced in a study of cytomegalovirus exposure and HLA in healthy donors. The PCR made use of 60 Vbeta and 13 Jbeta primers. Sequencing used immunoSEQ multiplex PCR; TCRdb keeps in-frame clones, though not all of them. The data show some 120,000 clones, 73% seen once. Source material: PBMCs. The receptors come from a middle-aged woman in good health and CMV-seronegative.

This chain uses TRBV6-6 with TRBJ2-1, with 8 positions matching TRBD2. Germline V gives CDR1 MNHNY, CDR2 SVGAGI (reference sequence). This CDR3 has 12 residues. The V and J ends lost 7 bases and 9 bases, in that order; junction bases with no gene match: 5. CDR3 amino acids: CASTAAGGEQFF. CDR3 nucleotides: TGTGCCAGCACTGCGGCGGGAGGTGAGCAGTTCTTC.

This chain links TRBV7-2 with TRBJ2-3; D unresolved. Germline CDR1 and CDR2: SGHTA and FQGNSA. With 2 bases removed from V and 3 bases from J, the gap between germline ends came to 12 bases. The CDR3 has 15 amino acids. The CDR3 coding sequence is TGTGCCAGCAGCTTAATCGCCGCGGAGACAGATACGCAGTATTTT. Its protein is CASSLIAAETDTQYF. The full variable domain, its missing parts supplied by reference TRBV7-2 and TRBJ2-3, is GAGVSQSPSNKVTEKGKDVELRCDPISGHTALYWYRQSLGQGLEFLIYFQGNSAPDKSGLPSDRFSAERTGGSVSTLTIQRTQQEDSAVYLCASSLIAAETDTQYFGPGTRLTVL.

This clone has only one observation. The rearrangement links TRBV19 to TRBJ2-1; 8 nucleotides match TRBD1. Looked up from germline, CDR1 is LNHDA and CDR2 is SQIVND (reference sequence). The trim removed 2 bases at V and 8 bases at J, leaving 14 bases unmatched. CDR3 length: 17 residues. The CDR3 DNA follows: TGTGCCAGTAGTATAAGGTCTGCGACAGGGGTAACCCATGAGCAGTTCTTC. Translation: CASSIRSATGVTHEQFF.

The V and J genes are TRBV7-9 and TRBJ2-6, with unresolved D. CDR3 length: 17 amino acids. V shed 1 base and J shed 0 bases, with 10 bases lying between them. Germline V gene sequence: CDR1 SEHNR, CDR2 FQNEAQ (reference sequence). The CDR3 here is CASSLGAFSSGANVLTF. The CDR3 nucleotides are TGTGCCAGCAGCTTAGGCGCCTTTAGCTCTGGGGCCAACGTCCTGACTTTC.

The genes are TRBV7-2 and TRBJ2-7, with D tentatively TRBD1 (6 bases). The CDR3 spans 17 residues. The germline V gene encodes CDR1 SGHTA and CDR2 FQGNSA. The ends were cut back, 1 base at V and 0 bases at J, with 16 bases in the middle. The CDR3 DNA sequence: TGTGCCAGCAGCTTAGGAGGAACAGGGCTTCCCTCCTACGAGCAGTACTTC. Its translation: CASSLGGTGLPSYEQYF.

Here the CDR3 DNA reads TGTGCCAGCAGTTCACCGGGACAGGGAGGGTATGGCTACACCTTC. As protein: CASSSPGQGGYGYTF. The chain combines TRBV28 with TRBJ1-2, with 9 bases that match TRBD1. The CDR3 consists of 15 residues. Trimming took 4 bases from V and 5 from J; bases not matched to a gene: 8. The germline CDR1 and CDR2 sequences are MDHEN and SYDVKM.

The rearrangement uses TRBV4-1 and TRBJ2-1, with D possibly TRBD2 on 5 matching bases. The CDR3 is 17 residues long. Trimming took off 1 base at V and 8 bases at J, with 21 bases between the two ends. Germline values: CDR1 MGHRA, CDR2 YSYEKL. The DNA for the CDR3 is TGCGCCAGCAGCCAAGGCGATGAGGGAGCGAGGGTCTATGAGCAGTTCTTC. Translated, it gives CASSQGDEGARVYEQFF.

This chain links TRBV11-1 with TRBJ2-4, with unresolved D. Trimming removed 5 bases from V and 0 bases from J, with 14 bases in between. This CDR3 spans 16 amino acids. CDR1 SGHAT and CDR2 FQDESV come from the germline V gene (reference sequence). CDR3 sequence: CASSITGSKAKNIQYF. The CDR3 nucleotides are TGTGCCAGCAGCATAACCGGGTCAAAAGCCAAAAACATTCAGTACTTC.

The chain carries TRBV19 and TRBJ2-5, with D possibly being TRBD2 (6 bases). The CDR3 runs 16 residues. Per germline, CDR1 LNHDA and CDR2 SQIVND (reference sequence). Trimming took 2 bases from V and 2 from J, leaving 15 bases between them. The CDR3 protein is CASSIMWSTSQETQYF. The CDR3 DNA follows: TGTGCCAGTAGTATAATGTGGTCGACTAGTCAAGAGACCCAGTACTTC. The variable domain in full, completed from reference TRBV19 and TRBJ2-5, reads DGGITQSPKYLFRKEGQNVTLSCEQNLNHDAMYWYRQDPGQGLRLIYYSQIVNDFQKGDIAEGYSVSREKKESFPLTVTSAQKNPTAFYLCASSIMWSTSQETQYFGPGTRLLVL.

The chain uses TRBV4-1 and TRBJ2-4, with 8 nucleotides matching TRBD2. The CDR3 consists of 15 residues. Germline V lookup: CDR1 MGHRA, CDR2 YSYEKL. Trimming cost V 0 bases and J 6 bases; bases outside gene matches: 4. CDR3 sequence reads: CASSQEGLAVNIQYF. The CDR3, as DNA: TGCGCCAGCAGCCAAGAAGGACTAGCTGTAAACATTCAGTACTTC.

The gene calls are TRBV28 and TRBJ1-2; 7 bases fit TRBD1. Germline assignment: CDR1 MDHEN and CDR2 SYDVKM. The CDR3 extends over 15 amino acids. The V and J ends lost 4 bases and 4 bases, in that order; junction bases with no gene match: 9. CDR3: CASSSDRRRLYGYTF. Written as DNA, the CDR3 is TGTGCCAGCAGTTCGGACAGGCGCAGACTCTATGGCTACACCTTC.

The V call is TRBV19, the J call TRBJ1-5, with TRBD1 matching over 8 bases. CDR3 length equals 14 residues. Trimming removed 4 bases from V and 4 bases from J; junction bases left unmatched: 3. Germline CDR1 LNHDA, CDR2 SQIVND (reference sequence). In DNA form, the CDR3 reads TGTGCCAGTAGTACGACAGGGGAGAATCAGCCCCAGCATTTT. It is translated as CASSTTGENQPQHF.

V gene TRBV5-4 combines with J gene TRBJ2-7; tentatively, D is TRBD1 (6 bases). The V end lost 1 base, the J end lost 2 bases, and 7 bases lay between the germline ends. The germline gives CDR1 SGHNT, CDR2 YYREEE (reference sequence). This CDR3 contains 13 residues. CDR3: CASSLQGTYEQYF. The CDR3 nucleotides read TGTGCCAGCAGCTTGCAGGGGACCTACGAGCAGTACTTC.

This clone was seen a few times. This chain connects TRBV7-9 to TRBJ2-7; D gene unclear. The CDR3 runs 12 residues. Germline values: CDR1 SEHNR, CDR2 FQNEAQ (reference sequence). V shed 1 base and J shed 6 bases, with 7 bases lying between them. The CDR3 DNA reads as TGTGCCAGCAGCTTAGGAGGTCTCGAGCAGTACTTC. Encoded protein: CASSLGGLEQYF.

The V gene is TRBV18, the J gene TRBJ2-7; TRBD1 matches 9 bases. With 3 bases clipped from V and 0 bases from J, the junction kept 6 bases outside the gene matches. CDR3 length equals 16 residues. Germline-derived CDR1 and CDR2 are KGHSH and LQKENI. CDR3 DNA sequence: TGTGCCAGCTCACCTAAACAACAGGGGGCCTCCTACGAGCAGTACTTC. This gives the protein CASSPKQQGASYEQYF.

The rearrangement links TRBV18 to TRBJ2-5; 9 nucleotides line up with TRBD1. The V segment lost 3 bases and the J segment 5 bases; nucleotides outside the gene matches: 4. CDR1 and CDR2 from the germline V gene are KGHSH and LQKENI. This CDR3 is 14 amino acids long. The CDR3 here is CASSPDRGSETQYF. The CDR3 DNA sequence: TGTGCCAGCTCACCGGACAGGGGATCGGAGACCCAGTACTTC.

V usage is TRBV5-4 and J usage is TRBJ1-2, with 10 bases that match TRBD1. Per germline, CDR1 SGHNT and CDR2 YYREEE (reference sequence). Losses at the gene ends were 0 bases for V and 8 bases for J; bases not matched to a gene: 16. This CDR3 has 18 residues. The CDR3 loop is CASSLGGAGQGVGEGYTF. The CDR3 nucleotides are TGTGCCAGCAGCTTGGGTGGAGCAGGACAGGGGGTCGGAGAAGGCTACACCTTC.

The V and J genes are TRBV19 and TRBJ1-2; tentative D call: TRBD1 (5 bases). Trimming left V 7 bases short and J 8 bases short, with 23 bases between. Germline CDR1 and CDR2: LNHDA and SQIVND (reference sequence). The CDR3 has 15 amino acids. Here the CDR3 DNA reads TGTGCCAGTATCCCGGGAGCGGGACCGCGGGGAGGCTACACCTTC. This translates into CASIPGAGPRGGYTF.

The chain joins TRBV27 to TRBJ1-2; 9 bases are shared with TRBD1. This CDR3 contains 15 residues. The trim removed 5 bases at V and 4 bases at J, leaving 8 bases unmatched. Germline CDR1 is MNHEY and CDR2 is SMNVEV (reference sequence). The chain's CDR3 is CASSPRQGVIYGYTF. The CDR3 DNA reads as TGTGCCAGCAGTCCCCGACAGGGGGTAATCTATGGCTACACCTTC.

About this clone itself: The CDR3 does not end in the conserved phenylalanine or tryptophan, so this is likely a read error. CDR3 DNA: TGTGCCAGCAGCGCACAGGGTGGATCACCCCTCCACCTT. It translates to CASSAQGGSPLHL. The J gene is TRBJ1-6, the V gene TRBV7-2; TRBD1 might be the D (6 bases). The CDR3 extends over 13 amino acids. Germline V gene data show CDR1 as SGHTA and CDR2 as FQGNSA. Deletions cut 5 bases from V and 10 bases from J, with 12 bases between.

This chain joins TRBV5-6 and TRBJ1-2; 9 bases agree with TRBD1. The ends lost 3 bases at V and 4 bases at J; junction bases unmatched: 4. The V gene's germline CDR1 is SGHDT and CDR2 YYEEEE. This CDR3 spans 14 amino acids. The CDR3 loop reads CASSWGTGTYGYTF. For the CDR3, the DNA is TGTGCCAGCAGCTGGGGGACAGGGACCTATGGCTACACCTTC. Complete variable domain (other parts from reference TRBV5-6 and TRBJ1-2): DAGVTQSPTHLIKTRGQQVTLRCSPKSGHDTVSWYQQALGQGPQFIFQYYEEEERQRGNFPDRFSGHQFPNYSSELNVNALLLGDSALYLCASSWGTGTYGYTFGSGTRLTVV.

The chain combines TRBV5-5 with TRBJ2-5; 11 nucleotides line up with TRBD2. Per germline, CDR1 SGHKS and CDR2 YYEKEE (reference sequence). This CDR3 is built from 15 residues. Germline trimming cut 2 bases from V and 5 bases from J; bases unmatched to any gene: 5. CDR3 nucleotide sequence: TGTGCCAGCAGCTTTAGCGGGGGGGCCGGGGAGACCCAGTACTTC. This sequence encodes CASSFSGGAGETQYF.

A note on this clone: The same CDR3 can be traced to other DNA sequences in this sample. The chain links TRBV19 to TRBJ1-1; 7 bases are shared with TRBD1. The length of the CDR3 is 13 residues. The ends lost 3 bases at V and 5 bases at J; junction bases unmatched: 3. Germline values: CDR1 LNHDA, CDR2 SQIVND (reference sequence). The CDR3 sequence: CASSIGTATEAFF. The CDR3 bases are TGTGCCAGTAGTATCGGGACAGCTACTGAAGCTTTCTTT.

The rearrangement links TRBV6-5 to TRBJ2-7; D is unclear. V dropped 2 bases and J dropped 2 bases, with 10 bases sitting between them. The length of the CDR3 is 14 residues. Germline CDR1 and CDR2: MNHEY and SVGAGI. As DNA, the CDR3 is TGTGCCAGCAGTTACGGCGGCAGAACCTACGAGCAGTACTTC. This codes for CASSYGGRTYEQYF.

The table lists this clone with a few counts. The chain carries TRBV6-6 and TRBJ2-5; D ambiguous. Germline V gene sequence: CDR1 MNHNY, CDR2 SVGAGI (reference sequence). The CDR3 totals 13 residues. Trimming took 0 bases from V and 3 from J, leaving 5 bases between them. CDR3 amino acids: CASSYSTEETQYF. The CDR3 DNA sequence: TGTGCCAGCAGTTACTCTACGGAAGAGACCCAGTACTTC.

This clone has only one observation. CDR3 region: CASSYRQGQGSPLHF. DNA of the CDR3: TGTGCCAGCAGTTACAGGCAGGGTCAGGGTTCACCCCTCCACTTT. V gene TRBV6-5 combines with J gene TRBJ1-6, with D maybe TRBD1 (5 bases). The V gene lost 2 bases and the J gene lost 9 bases, with 14 bases spanning the gap. The length of the CDR3 is 15 residues. Germline CDR1 MNHEY, CDR2 SVGAGI.

The rearrangement joins TRBV9 to TRBJ2-2; 10 bases match TRBD2. V was clipped by 4 bases and J by 7 bases; unmatched bases: 10. The CDR3 is made up of 16 amino acids. CDR1 is SGDLS, CDR2 YYNGEE, per germline. CDR3 region: CASSITGTSVGGELFF. The DNA for the CDR3 is TGTGCCAGCAGCATTACCGGGACTAGCGTAGGCGGGGAGCTGTTTTTT.